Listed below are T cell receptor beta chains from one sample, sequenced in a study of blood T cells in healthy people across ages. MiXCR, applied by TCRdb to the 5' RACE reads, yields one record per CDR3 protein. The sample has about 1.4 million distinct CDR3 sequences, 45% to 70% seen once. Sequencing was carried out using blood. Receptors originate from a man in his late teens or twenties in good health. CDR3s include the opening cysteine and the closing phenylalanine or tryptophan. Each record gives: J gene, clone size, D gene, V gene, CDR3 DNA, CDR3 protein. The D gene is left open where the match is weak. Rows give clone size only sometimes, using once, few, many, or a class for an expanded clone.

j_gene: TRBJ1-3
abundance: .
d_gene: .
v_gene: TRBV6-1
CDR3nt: TGTGCCAGCAGTGATCTGAGGACAGCTTACTCTGGAAACACCATATATTTT
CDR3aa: CASSDLRTAYSGNTIYF

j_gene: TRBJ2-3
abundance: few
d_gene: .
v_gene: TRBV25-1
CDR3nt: TGTGCCAGCAGTGAGGTGCGGGATACGCAGTATTTT
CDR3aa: CASSEVRDTQYF

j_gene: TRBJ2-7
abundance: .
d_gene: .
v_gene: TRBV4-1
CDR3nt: TGCGCCAGCAGCCAAGTAGCCACCTACAATGAGCAGTACTTC
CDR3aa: CASSQVATYNEQYF

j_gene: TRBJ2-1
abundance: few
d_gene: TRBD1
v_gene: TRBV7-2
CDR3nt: TGTGCCAGCAGCTTGGGACAGGGGGTGTTGGAGCAGTTCTTC
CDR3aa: CASSLGQGVLEQFF

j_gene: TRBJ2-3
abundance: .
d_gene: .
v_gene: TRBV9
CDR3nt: TGTGCCAGCAGCGTAGGACGAGCGAAGTCAGATACGCAGTATTTT
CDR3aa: CASSVGRAKSDTQYF

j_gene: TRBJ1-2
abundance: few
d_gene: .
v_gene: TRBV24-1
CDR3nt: TGTGCCACCAGAGAGGGCGAGGGGGATGGCTACACCTTC
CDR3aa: CATREGEGDGYTF

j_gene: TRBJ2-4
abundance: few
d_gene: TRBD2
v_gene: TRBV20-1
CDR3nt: TGCAGTGCCCATGTAGCGGGAGTGAACATTCAGTACTTC
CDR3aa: CSAHVAGVNIQYF

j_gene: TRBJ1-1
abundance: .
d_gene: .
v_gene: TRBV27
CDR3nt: TGTGCCAGCAGTTCAGGGTTTGGGAACACTGAAGCTTTCTTT
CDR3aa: CASSSGFGNTEAFF

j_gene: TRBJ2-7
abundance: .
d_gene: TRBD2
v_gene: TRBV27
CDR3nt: TGTGCCAGCGCAGGAGCGGGACTCGGCGAGCAGTACTTC
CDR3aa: CASAGAGLGEQYF

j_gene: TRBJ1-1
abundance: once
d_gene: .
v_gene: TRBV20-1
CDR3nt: TGCAGTGCTCCGTCCAGGATCACTGAAGCTTTCTTT
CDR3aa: CSAPSRITEAFF

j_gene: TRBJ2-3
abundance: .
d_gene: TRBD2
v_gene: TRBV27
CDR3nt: TGTGCCAGCAGATCAATGGGGGGGAGGGTAAGCACAGATACGCAGTATTTT
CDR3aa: CASRSMGGRVSTDTQYF

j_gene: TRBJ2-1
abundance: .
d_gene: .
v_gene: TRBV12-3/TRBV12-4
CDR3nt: TGTGTCAGCAGTCCCACGGGGGATGAGCAGTTCTTC
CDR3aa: CVSSPTGDEQFF

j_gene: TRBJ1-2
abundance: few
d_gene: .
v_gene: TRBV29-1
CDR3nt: TGCAGCGTTGCTTGGGGCTCCTATGGCTACACCTTC
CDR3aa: CSVAWGSYGYTF

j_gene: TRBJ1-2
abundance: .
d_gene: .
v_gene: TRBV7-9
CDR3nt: TGTGCCAGCAGCTTCGGGTTTCAGGGCCCGGCTGGCTACACCTTC
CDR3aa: CASSFGFQGPAGYTF

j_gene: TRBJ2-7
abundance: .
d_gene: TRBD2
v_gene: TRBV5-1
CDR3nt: TGCGCCAGCAGTGTTAGCGGGAGCGACGACGAGCAGTACTTC
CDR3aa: CASSVSGSDDEQYF

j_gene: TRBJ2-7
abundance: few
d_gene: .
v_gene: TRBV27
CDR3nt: TGTGCCAGCAGCTCATTCGGGAACGAGCAGTACTTC
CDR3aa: CASSSFGNEQYF

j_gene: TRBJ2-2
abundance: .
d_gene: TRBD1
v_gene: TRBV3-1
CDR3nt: TGTGCCAGCAATATTCGGACAGGGGGCGCGACTGGGGAGCTGTTTTTT
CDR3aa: CASNIRTGGATGELFF

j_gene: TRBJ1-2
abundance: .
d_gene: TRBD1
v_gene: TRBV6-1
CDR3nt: TGTGCCAGCAGTGCACAGGGGGCTGAGAACTATGGCTACACCTTC
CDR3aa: CASSAQGAENYGYTF

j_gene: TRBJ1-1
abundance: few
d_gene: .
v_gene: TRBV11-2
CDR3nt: TGTGCCAGCAGCTTAACAGGGAGGGACACTGAAGCTTTCTTT
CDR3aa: CASSLTGRDTEAFF

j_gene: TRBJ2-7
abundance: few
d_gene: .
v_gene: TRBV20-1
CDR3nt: TGCAGTGCTACTACGATGTGGGAAAAGGCCTACGAGCAGTACTTC
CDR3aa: CSATTMWEKAYEQYF

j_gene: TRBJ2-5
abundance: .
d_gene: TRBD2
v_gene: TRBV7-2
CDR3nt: TGTGCCAGCAGCTTTCCGGGACTAGCGGACCAAGAGACCCAGTACTTC
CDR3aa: CASSFPGLADQETQYF

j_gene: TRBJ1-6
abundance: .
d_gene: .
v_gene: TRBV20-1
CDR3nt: TGCAGTGCAGAGAACAGACAAGATAATTCACCCCTCCACTTT
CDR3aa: CSAENRQDNSPLHF

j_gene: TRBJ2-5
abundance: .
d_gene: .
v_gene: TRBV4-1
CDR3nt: TGCGCCAGCAGCCAACAGACGGAGTACCAAGAGACCCAGTACTTC
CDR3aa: CASSQQTEYQETQYF

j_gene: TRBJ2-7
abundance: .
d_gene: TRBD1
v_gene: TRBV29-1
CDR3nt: TGCAGCGTCGAAACGGGACAGGGGGACTACTACGAGCAGTACTTC
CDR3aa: CSVETGQGDYYEQYF

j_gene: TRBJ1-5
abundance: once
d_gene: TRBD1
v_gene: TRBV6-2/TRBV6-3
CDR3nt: TGTGCCAGCAGTTACCCCACAGGGGGCAATCAGCCCCAGCATTTT
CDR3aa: CASSYPTGGNQPQHF

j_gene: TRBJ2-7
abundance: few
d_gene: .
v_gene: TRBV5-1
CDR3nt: TGCGCCAGTTCCGGGACCGTGGCGACCAATGAGCAGTACTTC
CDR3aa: CASSGTVATNEQYF

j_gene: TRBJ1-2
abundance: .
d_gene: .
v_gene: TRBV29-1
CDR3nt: TGCAGCGTGCAAGACACCTATGGCTACACCTTC
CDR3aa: CSVQDTYGYTF

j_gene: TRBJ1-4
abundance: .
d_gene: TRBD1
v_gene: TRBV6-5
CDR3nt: TGTGCCAGCAGTTTGAGGGGGCGCGTGGATGAAAAACTGTTTTTT
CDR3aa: CASSLRGRVDEKLFF

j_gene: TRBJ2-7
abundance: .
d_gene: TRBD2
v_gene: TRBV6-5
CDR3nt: TGTGCCAGCAGTTACCCCGGGACTAGCGGGAGAGGCTCCTACAATGAGCAGTACTTC
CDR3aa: CASSYPGTSGRGSYNEQYF

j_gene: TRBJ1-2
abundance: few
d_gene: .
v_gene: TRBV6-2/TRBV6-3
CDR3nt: TGTGCCAGCAGTTACCTAAACGGGGGAATCTATGGCTACACCTTC
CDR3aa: CASSYLNGGIYGYTF